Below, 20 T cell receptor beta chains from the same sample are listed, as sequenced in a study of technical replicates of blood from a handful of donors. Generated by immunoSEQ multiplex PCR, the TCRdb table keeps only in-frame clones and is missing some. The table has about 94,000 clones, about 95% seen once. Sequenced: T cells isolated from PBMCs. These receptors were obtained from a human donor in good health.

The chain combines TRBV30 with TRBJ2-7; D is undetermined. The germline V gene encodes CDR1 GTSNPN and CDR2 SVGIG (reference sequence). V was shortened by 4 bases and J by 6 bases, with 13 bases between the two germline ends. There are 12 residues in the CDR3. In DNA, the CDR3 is TGTGCCTGGACCCCGACTGAACCCGAGCAGTACTTC. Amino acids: CAWTPTEPEQYF.

The CDR3 protein is CASSESRGGYNEQFF. The DNA of the CDR3 is TGCGCCAGCAGTGAGTCCAGGGGTGGCTACAATGAGCAGTTCTTC. This chain links TRBV10-1 with TRBJ2-1, with a possible D match to TRBD1 (6 bases). The V and J ends lost 0 bases and 3 bases respectively, with 9 bases between them. The CDR3 runs to 15 residues. Germline-derived CDR1 and CDR2 are WNHNN and SYGVQD (reference sequence).

CDR3 in amino acids: CASRQSYNEQFF. The CDR3 DNA reads as TGTGCCAGCAGACAGAGCTACAATGAGCAGTTCTTC. The rearrangement uses TRBV27 and TRBJ2-1; D is uncertain. The ends were cut back, 6 bases at V and 3 bases at J, with 6 bases in the middle. CDR3 length equals 12 residues. CDR1 and CDR2 from the germline V gene are MNHEY and SMNVEV (reference sequence).

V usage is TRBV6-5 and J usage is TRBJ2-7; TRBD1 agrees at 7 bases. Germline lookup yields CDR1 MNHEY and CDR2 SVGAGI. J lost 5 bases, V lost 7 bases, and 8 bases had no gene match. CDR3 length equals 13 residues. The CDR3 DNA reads TGTGCCAGCAACAACAGGGGAATCCACGAGCAGTACTTC. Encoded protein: CASNNRGIHEQYF.

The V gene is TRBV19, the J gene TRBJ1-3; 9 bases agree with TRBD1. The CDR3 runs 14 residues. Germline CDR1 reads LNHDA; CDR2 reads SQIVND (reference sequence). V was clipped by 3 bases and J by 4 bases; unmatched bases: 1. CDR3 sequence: CASSIGTGGNTIYF. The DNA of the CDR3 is TGTGCCAGTAGTATTGGGACAGGGGGAAACACCATATATTTT.

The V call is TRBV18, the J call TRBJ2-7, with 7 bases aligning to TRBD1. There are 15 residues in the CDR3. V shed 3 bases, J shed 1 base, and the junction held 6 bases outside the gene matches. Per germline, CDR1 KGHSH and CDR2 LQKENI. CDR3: CASSPESGGSYEQYF. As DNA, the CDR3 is TGTGCCAGCTCACCCGAATCAGGGGGATCCTACGAGCAGTACTTC.

CDR3 nucleotide sequence: TGTGCCAGCAGCTTAGGGACAGGGAGGAGGGGCTACACCTTC. This sequence encodes CASSLGTGRRGYTF. This rearrangement joins TRBV7-9 to TRBJ1-2; 8 positions match TRBD1. The CDR3 length is 14 residues. CDR1 SEHNR and CDR2 FQNEAQ come from the germline V gene (reference sequence). After removal of 1 base from V and 8 bases from J, the junction contained 6 bases not matched to a gene.

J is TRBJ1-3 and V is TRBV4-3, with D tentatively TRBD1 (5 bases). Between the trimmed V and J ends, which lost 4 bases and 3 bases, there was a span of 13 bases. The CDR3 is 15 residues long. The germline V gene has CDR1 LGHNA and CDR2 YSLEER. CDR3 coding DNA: TGCGCCAGCAGCCTTGGGACTGTCGGTGGAAACACCATATATTTT. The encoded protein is CASSLGTVGGNTIYF.

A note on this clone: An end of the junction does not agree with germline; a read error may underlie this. As DNA, the CDR3 is TGTGCCAGTAGCTGGGGACAGGGGCTAAATCAGCCCCAGCATTTT. It encodes CASSWGQGLNQPQHF. The V gene is TRBV7-8, the J gene TRBJ1-5; 10 bases match TRBD1. The CDR3 has 15 amino acids. The germline V gene encodes CDR1 SGHVS and CDR2 FQNEAQ.

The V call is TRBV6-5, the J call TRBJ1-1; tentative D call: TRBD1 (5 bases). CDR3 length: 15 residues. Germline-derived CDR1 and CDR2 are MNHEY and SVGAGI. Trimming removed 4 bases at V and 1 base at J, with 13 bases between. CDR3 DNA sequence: TGTGCCAGCAGTTTTTACAGGCGCTCGAACACTGAAGCTTTCTTT. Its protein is CASSFYRRSNTEAFF.

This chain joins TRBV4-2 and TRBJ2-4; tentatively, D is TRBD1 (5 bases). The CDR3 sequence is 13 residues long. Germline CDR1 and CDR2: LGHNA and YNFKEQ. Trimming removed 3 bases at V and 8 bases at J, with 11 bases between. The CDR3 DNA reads TGTGCCAGCAGCCATAACAGGATGGACATTCAGTACTTC. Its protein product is CASSHNRMDIQYF.

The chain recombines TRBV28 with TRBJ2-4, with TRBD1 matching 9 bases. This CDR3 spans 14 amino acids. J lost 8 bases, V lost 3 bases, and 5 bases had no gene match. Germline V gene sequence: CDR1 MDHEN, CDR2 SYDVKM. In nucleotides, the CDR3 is TGTGCCAGCAGTTTCATGGACAGGGGATACATTCAGTACTTC. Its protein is CASSFMDRGYIQYF.

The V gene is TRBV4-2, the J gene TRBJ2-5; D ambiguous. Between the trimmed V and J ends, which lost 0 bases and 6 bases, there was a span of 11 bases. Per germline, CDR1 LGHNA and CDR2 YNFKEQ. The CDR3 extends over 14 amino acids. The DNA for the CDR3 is TGTGCCAGCAGCCAAGAAAGAGCTATACAGACCCAGTACTTC. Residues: CASSQERAIQTQYF.

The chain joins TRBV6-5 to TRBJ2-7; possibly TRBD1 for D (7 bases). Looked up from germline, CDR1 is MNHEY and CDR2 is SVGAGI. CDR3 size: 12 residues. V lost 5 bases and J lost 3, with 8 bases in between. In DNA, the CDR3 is TGTGCCAGCAGTCAGGGGGGCTACGAGCAGTACTTC. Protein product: CASSQGGYEQYF.

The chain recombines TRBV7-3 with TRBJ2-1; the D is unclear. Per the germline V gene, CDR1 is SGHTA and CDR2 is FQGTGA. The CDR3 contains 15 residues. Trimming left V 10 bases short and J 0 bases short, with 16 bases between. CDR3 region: CANSLFENSYNEQFF. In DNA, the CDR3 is TGTGCCAACTCCTTATTTGAAAACTCCTACAATGAGCAGTTCTTC.

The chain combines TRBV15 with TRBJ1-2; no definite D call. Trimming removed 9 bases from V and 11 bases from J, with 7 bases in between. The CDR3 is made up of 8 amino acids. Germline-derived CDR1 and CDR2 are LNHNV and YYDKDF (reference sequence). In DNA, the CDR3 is TGTGCCACGAGGAAGTACACCTTC. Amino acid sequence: CATRKYTF.

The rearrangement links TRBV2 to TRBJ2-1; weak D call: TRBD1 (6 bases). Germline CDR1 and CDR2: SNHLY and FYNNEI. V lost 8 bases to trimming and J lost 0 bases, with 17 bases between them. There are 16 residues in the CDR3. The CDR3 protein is CASLPLAGASYNEQFF. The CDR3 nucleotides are TGTGCCAGCTTGCCATTAGCAGGGGCCTCCTACAATGAGCAGTTCTTC.

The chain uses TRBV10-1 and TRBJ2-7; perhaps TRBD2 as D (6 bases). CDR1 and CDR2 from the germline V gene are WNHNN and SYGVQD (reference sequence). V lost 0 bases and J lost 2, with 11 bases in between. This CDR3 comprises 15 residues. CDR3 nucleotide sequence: TGCGCCAGCAGTGAGTCGCTGGGGGAGGCCTACGAGCAGTACTTC. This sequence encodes CASSESLGEAYEQYF.

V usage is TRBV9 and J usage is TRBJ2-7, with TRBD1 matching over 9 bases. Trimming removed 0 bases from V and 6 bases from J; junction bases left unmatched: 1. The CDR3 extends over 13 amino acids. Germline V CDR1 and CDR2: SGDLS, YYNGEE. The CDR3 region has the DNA TGTGCCAGCAGCGTAGAGGACAGGGGCGAGCAGTACTTC. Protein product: CASSVEDRGEQYF.

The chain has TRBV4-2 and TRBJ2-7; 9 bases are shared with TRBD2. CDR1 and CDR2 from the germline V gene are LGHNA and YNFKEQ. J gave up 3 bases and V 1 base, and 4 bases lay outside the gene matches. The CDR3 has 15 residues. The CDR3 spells CASSQVAGEFYEQYF. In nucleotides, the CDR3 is TGTGCCAGCAGCCAAGTAGCGGGGGAGTTCTACGAGCAGTACTTC.